This record looks at one TCR beta chain sequence and its context. Germline V gene data show CDR1 as SGHTA and CDR2 as FQGTGA. The CDR3 loop spans 16 amino acids. The V gene end was trimmed by 5 bases and the J gene end by 0 bases; junction bases not matched to a gene: 3. This sample was included in a study of blood T cell repertoires in COVID-19. Whole-study context: The United States, Italy and Spain provided the acute and convalescent COVID-19 samples.

Patients from Seattle were sampled longitudinally, starting during active infection. Per the authors' pipeline: Scientists estimated how many nucleated cells there were by amplifying reference gene primers. TCRdb's copy holds only in-frame clones and misses some; the assay was immunoSEQ multiplex PCR. V, J and clone size reflect that table, while D and trimming were determined from the DNA. The sample has about 230,000 clones, around 86% seen once. The genes are TRBV7-3 and TRBJ2-1; 11 bases align to TRBD1. What was sequenced was peripheral blood. This sequence originates from a middle-aged man with COVID-19, enrolled during active disease. CDR3: CASSPGQGASYNEQFF. In DNA, the CDR3 is TGTGCCAGCAGCCCCGGACAGGGGGCCTCCTACAATGAGCAGTTCTTC.